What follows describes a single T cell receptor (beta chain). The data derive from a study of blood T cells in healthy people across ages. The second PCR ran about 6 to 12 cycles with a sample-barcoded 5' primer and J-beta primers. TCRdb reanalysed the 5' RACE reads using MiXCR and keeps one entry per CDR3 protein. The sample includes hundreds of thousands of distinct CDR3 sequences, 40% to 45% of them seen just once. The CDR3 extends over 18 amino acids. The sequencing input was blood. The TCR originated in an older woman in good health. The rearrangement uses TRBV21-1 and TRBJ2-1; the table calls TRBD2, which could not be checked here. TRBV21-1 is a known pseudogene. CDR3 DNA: TGTGCCAGCAGCAAGGGGGCAGGGGTAGCGGGGGGCCCGGATGAGCAGTTCTTC. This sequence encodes CASSKGAGVAGGPDEQFF.